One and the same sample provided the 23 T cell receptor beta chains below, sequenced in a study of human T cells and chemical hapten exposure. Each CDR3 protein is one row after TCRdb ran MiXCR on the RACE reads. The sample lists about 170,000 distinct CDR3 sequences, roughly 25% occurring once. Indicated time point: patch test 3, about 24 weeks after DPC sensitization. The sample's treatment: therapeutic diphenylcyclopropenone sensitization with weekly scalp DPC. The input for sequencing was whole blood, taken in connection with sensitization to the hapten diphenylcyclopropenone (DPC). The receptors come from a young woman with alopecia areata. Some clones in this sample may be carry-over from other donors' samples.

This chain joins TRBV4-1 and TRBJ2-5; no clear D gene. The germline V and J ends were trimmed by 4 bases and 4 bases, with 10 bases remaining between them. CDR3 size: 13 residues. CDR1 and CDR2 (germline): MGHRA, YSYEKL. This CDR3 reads CASSPRSPETQYF. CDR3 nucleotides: TGCGCCAGCAGCCCTCGCAGTCCAGAGACCCAGTACTTC.

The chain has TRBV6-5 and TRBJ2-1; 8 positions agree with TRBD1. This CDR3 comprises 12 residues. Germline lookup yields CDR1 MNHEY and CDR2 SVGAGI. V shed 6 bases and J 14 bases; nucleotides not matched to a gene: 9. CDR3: CASSPWTGQEFF. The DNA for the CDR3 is TGTGCCAGCAGCCCATGGACAGGGCAGGAGTTCTTC.

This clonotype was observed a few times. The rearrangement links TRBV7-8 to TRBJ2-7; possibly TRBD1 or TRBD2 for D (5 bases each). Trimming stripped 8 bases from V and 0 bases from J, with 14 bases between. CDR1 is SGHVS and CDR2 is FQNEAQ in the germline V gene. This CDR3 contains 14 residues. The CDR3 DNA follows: TGTGCCAGCGGTGGGACCGTCGTCTCCTACGAGCAGTACTTC. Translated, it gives CASGGTVVSYEQYF.

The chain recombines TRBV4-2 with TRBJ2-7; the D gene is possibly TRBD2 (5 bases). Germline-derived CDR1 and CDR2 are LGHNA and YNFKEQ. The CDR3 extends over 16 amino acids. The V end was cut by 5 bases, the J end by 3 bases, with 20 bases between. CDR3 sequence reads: CASSARSASRNYEQYF. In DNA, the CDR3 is TGTGCCAGCAGCGCAAGGTCGGCTAGCAGGAACTACGAGCAGTACTTC.

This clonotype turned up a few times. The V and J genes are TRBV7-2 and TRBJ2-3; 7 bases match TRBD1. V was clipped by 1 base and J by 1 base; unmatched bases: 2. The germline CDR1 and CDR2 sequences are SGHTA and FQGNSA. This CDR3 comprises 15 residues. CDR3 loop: CASSLGGGGTDTQYF. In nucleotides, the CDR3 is TGTGCCAGCAGCTTAGGAGGGGGCGGCACAGATACGCAGTATTTT.

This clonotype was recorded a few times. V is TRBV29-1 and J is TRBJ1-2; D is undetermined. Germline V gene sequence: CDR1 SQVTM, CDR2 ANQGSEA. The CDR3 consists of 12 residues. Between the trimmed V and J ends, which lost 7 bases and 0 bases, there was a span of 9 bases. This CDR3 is CSAGGANYGYTF. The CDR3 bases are TGCAGCGCCGGCGGAGCTAACTATGGCTACACCTTC. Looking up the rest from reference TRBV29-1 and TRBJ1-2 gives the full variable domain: SAVISQKPSRDICQRGTSLTIQCQVDSQVTMMFWYRQQPGQSLTLIATANQGSEATYESGFVIDKFPISRPNLTFSTLTVSNMSPEDSSIYLCSAGGANYGYTFGSGTRLTVV.

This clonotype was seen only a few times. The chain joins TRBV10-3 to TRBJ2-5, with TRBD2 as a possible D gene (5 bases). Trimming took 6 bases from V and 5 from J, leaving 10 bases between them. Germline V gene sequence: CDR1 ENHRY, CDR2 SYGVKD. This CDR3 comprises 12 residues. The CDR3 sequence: CAISGDGETQYF. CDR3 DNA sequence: TGTGCCATCAGCGGGGATGGGGAGACCCAGTACTTC.

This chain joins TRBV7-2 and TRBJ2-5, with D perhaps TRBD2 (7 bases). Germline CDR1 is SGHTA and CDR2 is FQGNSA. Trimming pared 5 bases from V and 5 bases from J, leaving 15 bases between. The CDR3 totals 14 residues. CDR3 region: CASSQTRGGETQYF. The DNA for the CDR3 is TGTGCCAGCAGCCAGACTAGGGGGGGGGAGACCCAGTACTTC.

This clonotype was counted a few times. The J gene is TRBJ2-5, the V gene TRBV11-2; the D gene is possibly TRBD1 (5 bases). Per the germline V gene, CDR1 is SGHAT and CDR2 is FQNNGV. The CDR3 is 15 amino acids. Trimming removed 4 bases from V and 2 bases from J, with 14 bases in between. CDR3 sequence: CASSSPRGKQETQYF. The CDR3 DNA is TGTGCCAGCAGCTCACCAAGGGGAAAACAAGAGACCCAGTACTTC.

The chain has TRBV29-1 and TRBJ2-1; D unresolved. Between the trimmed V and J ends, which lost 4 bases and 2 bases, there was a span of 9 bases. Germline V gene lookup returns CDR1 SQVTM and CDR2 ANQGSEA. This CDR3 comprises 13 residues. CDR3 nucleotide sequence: TGCAGCGTTGGTCAGCCCCCCTACAATGAGCAGTTCTTC. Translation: CSVGQPPYNEQFF.

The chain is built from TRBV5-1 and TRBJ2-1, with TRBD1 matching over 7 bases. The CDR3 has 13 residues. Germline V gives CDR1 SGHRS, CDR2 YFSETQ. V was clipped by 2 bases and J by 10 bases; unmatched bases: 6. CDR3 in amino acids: CASSLDRVREQFF. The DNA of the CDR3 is TGCGCCAGCAGCTTAGACAGGGTCAGAGAGCAGTTCTTC. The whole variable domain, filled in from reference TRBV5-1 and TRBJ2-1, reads KAGVTQTPRYLIKTRGQQVTLSCSPISGHRSVSWYQQTPGQGLQFLFEYFSETQRNKGNFPGRFSGRQFSNSRSEMNVSTLELGDSALYLCASSLDRVREQFFGPGTRLTVL.

CDR3 residues: CASSLMLQSEAFF. The CDR3 DNA sequence: TGTGCCAGCAGTTTAATGTTACAGAGTGAAGCTTTCTTT. The chain joins TRBV6-2 or TRBV6-3 to TRBJ1-1; D call uncertain. The CDR3 covers 13 residues. Germline-derived CDR1 and CDR2 are MNHEY and SVGEGT. V was pared by 4 bases and J by 7 bases, with 13 bases between.

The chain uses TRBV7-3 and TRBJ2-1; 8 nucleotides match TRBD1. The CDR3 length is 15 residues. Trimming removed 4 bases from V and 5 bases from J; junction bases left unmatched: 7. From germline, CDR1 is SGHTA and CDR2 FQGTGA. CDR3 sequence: CASSSSGTGHNEQFF. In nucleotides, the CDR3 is TGTGCCAGCAGCTCCTCCGGGACAGGTCACAATGAGCAGTTCTTC.

The CDR3, as DNA: TGCGCCAGCAGCCAACTAGGGGGAGGGTACGAGCAGTACTTC. It encodes CASSQLGGGYEQYF. The gene calls are TRBV4-3 and TRBJ2-7; a weak D match, TRBD2 (7 bases). V gave up 2 bases and J gave up 4 bases, with 12 bases separating them. The CDR3 is 14 residues long. CDR1 LGHNA and CDR2 YSLEER come from the germline V gene.

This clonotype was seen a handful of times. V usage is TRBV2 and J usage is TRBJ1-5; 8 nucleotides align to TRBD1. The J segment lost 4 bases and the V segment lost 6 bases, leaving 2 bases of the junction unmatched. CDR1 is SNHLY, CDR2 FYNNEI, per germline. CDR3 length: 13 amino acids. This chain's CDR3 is CASRGQANQPQHF. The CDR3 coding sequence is TGTGCCAGCAGGGGACAGGCGAATCAGCCCCAGCATTTT.

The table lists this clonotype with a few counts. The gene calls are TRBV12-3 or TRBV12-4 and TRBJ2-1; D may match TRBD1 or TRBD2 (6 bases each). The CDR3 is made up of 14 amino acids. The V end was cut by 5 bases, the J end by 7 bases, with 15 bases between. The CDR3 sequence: CASSRRERGNEQFF. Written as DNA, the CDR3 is TGTGCCAGCAGTCGACGGGAGAGGGGGAATGAGCAGTTCTTC.

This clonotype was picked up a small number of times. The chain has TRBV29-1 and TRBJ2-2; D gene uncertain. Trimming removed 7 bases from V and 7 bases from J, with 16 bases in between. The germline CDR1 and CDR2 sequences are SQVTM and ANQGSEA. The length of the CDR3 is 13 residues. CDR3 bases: TGCAGCGCCGCCCGGACCGGCGGCGGGGAGCTGTTTTTT. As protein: CSAARTGGGELFF.

In DNA form, the CDR3 reads TGTGCCAGCAGTTATGGCGGGGACACAGATACGCAGTATTTT. Protein product: CASSYGGDTDTQYF. J is TRBJ2-3 and V is TRBV6-2 or TRBV6-3; D possibly corresponds to TRBD2 (6 bases). This CDR3 region has 14 residues. The V end lost 3 bases, the J end lost 2 bases, and 9 bases lay between the germline ends. In germline, CDR1 is MNHEY, CDR2 SVGEGT.

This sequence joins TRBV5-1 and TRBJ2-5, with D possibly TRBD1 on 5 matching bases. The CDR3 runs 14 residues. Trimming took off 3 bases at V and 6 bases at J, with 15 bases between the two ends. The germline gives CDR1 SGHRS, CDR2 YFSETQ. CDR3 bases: TGCGCCAGCAGCTCCAGGGCCCACTACCAGACCCAGTACTTC. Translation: CASSSRAHYQTQYF.

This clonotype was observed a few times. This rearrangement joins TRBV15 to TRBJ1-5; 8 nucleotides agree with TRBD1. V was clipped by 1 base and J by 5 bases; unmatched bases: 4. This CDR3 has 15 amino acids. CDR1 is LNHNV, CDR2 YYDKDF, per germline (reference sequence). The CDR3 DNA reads TGTGCCACCAGCAGAGCAGGACAGGGTGATCAGCCCCAGCATTTT. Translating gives CATSRAGQGDQPQHF.

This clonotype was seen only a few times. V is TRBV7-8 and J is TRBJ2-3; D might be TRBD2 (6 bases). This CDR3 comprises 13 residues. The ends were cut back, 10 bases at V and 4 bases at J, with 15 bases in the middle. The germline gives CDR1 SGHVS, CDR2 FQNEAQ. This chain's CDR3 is CATVAGRADTQYF. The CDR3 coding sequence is TGTGCCACCGTGGCGGGGCGCGCAGATACGCAGTATTTT.

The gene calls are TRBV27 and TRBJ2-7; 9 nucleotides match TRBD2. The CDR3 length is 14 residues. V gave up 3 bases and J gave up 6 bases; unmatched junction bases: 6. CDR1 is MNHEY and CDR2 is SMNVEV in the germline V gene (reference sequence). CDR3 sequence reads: CASSLASGAGEQYF. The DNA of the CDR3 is TGTGCCAGCAGTTTGGCTAGCGGGGCCGGCGAGCAGTACTTC.

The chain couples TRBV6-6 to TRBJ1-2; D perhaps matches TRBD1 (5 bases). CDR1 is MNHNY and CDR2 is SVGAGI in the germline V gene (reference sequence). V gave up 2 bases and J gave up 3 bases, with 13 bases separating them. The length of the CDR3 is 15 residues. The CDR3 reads CASSYRLGGDYGYTF. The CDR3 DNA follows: TGTGCCAGCAGTTACAGGCTAGGAGGGGACTATGGCTACACCTTC.